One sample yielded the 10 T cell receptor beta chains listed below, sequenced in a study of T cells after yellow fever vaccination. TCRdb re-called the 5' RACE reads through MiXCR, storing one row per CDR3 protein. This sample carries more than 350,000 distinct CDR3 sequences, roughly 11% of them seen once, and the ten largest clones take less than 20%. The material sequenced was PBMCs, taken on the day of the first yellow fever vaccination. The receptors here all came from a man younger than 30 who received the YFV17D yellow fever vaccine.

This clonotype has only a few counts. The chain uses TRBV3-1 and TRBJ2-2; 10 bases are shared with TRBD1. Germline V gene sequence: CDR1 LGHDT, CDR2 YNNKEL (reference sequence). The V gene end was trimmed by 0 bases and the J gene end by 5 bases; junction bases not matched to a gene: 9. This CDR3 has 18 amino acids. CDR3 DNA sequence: TGTGCCAGCAGCCAAGAAAAGGGACAGGGGAGGGAAACCGGGGAGCTGTTTTTT. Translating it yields CASSQEKGQGRETGELFF.

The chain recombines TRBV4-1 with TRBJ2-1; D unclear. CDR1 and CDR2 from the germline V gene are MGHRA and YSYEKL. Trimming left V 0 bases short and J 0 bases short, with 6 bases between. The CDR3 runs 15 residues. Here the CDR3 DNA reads TGCGCCAGCAGCCAAGACAGTAGCTCCTACAATGAGCAGTTCTTC. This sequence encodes CASSQDSSSYNEQFF.

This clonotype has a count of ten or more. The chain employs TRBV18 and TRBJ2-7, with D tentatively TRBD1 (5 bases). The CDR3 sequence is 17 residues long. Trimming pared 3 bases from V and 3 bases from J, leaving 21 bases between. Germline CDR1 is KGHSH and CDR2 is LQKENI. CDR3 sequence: CASSPGRGRATFYEQYF. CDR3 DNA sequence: TGTGCCAGCTCACCGGGTAGAGGCAGGGCGACATTCTACGAGCAGTACTTC. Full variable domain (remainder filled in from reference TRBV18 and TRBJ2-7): NAGVMQNPRHLVRRRGQEARLRCSPMKGHSHVYWYRQLPEEGLKFMVYLQKENIIDESGMPKERFSAEFPKEGPSILRIQQVVRGDSAAYFCASSPGRGRATFYEQYFGPGTRLTVT.

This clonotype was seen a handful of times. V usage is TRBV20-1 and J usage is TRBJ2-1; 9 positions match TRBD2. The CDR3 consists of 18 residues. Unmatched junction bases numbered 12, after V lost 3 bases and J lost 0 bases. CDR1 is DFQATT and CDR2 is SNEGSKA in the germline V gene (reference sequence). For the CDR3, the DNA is TGCAGTGCTAGTCGCCGCGGGGGGGCCGGAGGCTCCTACAATGAGCAGTTCTTC. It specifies CSASRRGGAGGSYNEQFF.

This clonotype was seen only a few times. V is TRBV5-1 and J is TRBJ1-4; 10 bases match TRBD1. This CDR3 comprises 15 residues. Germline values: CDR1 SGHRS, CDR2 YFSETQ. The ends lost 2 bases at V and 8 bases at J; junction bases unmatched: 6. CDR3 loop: CASSLMTGGSEKLFF. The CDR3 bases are TGCGCCAGCAGCTTAATGACAGGGGGCAGCGAAAAACTGTTTTTT.

The chain's CDR3 is CSAPWLAQSYNEQFF. The CDR3 DNA reads TGCAGTGCCCCCTGGCTAGCTCAATCCTACAATGAGCAGTTCTTC. This chain joins TRBV20-1 and TRBJ2-1, with D perhaps matching TRBD2 (5 bases). V lost 6 bases, J lost 1 base, and 16 bases lay in between. The CDR3 contains 15 residues. The germline gives CDR1 DFQATT, CDR2 SNEGSKA (reference sequence).

In DNA form, the CDR3 reads TGCGCCAGCAGGCGAGCGGGGACTAGCACAGATACGCAGTATTTT. Translating gives CASRRAGTSTDTQYF. V is TRBV4-1 and J is TRBJ2-3; the match to TRBD2 covers 7 bases. Trimming removed 6 bases from V and 0 bases from J; junction bases left unmatched: 6. CDR1 MGHRA and CDR2 YSYEKL come from the germline V gene. This CDR3 contains 15 residues.

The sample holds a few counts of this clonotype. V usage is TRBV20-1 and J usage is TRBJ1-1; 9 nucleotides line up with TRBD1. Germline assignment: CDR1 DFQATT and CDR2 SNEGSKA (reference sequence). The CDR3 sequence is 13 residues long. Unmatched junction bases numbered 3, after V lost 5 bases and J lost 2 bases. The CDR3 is CSAHRGHNTEAFF. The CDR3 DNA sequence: TGCAGTGCTCACAGGGGGCATAACACTGAAGCTTTCTTT.

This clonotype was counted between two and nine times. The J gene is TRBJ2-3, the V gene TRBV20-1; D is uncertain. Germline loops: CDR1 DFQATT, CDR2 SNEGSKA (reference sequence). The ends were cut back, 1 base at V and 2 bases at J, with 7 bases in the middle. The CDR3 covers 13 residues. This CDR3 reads CSARGPYTDTQYF. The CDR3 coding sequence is TGCAGTGCTAGAGGGCCTTACACAGATACGCAGTATTTT.

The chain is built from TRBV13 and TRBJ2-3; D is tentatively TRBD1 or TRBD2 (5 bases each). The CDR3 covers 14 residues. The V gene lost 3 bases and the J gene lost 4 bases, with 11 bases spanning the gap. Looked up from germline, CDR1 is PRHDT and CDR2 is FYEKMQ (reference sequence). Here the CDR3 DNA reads TGTGCCAGCAGCTTCCGGGGACGACCAGATACGCAGTATTTT. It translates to CASSFRGRPDTQYF.